This T cell receptor beta chain stems from a study of blood T cell repertoires in COVID-19. Study background: The United States, Italy and Spain supplied acute and convalescent COVID-19 samples. Sample material is recorded as cDNA or gDNA derived from T cells, B-cell-depleted T cells, or PBMCs.

The authors' processing: Amplification from reference gene primers served as the basis for estimated nucleated cell counts. Produced via immunoSEQ multiplex PCR; TCRdb's table is partial and in-frame only. The DNA was the basis for D and trimming; V, J and clone size are from that table. The sample contains under 300,000 clones, 80% to 90% of which appear only once. CDR3 length: 14 amino acids. V trimming: 5 bases; J trimming: 5 bases; junction bases outside the gene matches: 6. CDR1 LNHNV and CDR2 YYDKDF come from the germline V gene (reference sequence). Sequenced input: peripheral blood. This rearrangement joins TRBV15 to TRBJ2-7, with TRBD1 identical over 10 bases. The TCR sequence derives from a woman aged 65 to 85 with acute or convalescent COVID-19. In DNA form, the CDR3 reads TGTGCCACCAGCCGACGGGACAGGGGACACGAGCAGTACTTC. The encoded protein is CATSRRDRGHEQYF.